The clone carrying this T cell receptor (beta chain) has a handful of counts. The CDR3 length is 18 residues. V shed 1 base and J 0 bases; nucleotides not matched to a gene: 6. The V gene's germline CDR1 is LGHDT and CDR2 YNNKEL (reference sequence). Authors' analysis steps: Estimation of nucleated cell counts relied on the amplification of reference gene primers. TCRdb's table, derived via immunoSEQ multiplex PCR, lists solely in-frame clones and lacks some. V and J calls and clone size follow that table, whereas D and trimming were derived from the DNA. The top ten hold approximately 2% of the sample, which has around 140,000 clones, approximately 74% seen once. The data stem from a study of blood T cell repertoires in COVID-19. Study in general: COVID-19 samples, acute and convalescent, were from the United States, Italy and Spain. Sources were T cells, B-cell-depleted T cells, or PBMCs; the material itself was cDNA or gDNA.

This receptor was taken from an older woman with acute or convalescent COVID-19. Input material: peripheral blood. The chain employs TRBV3-1 (or the pseudogene TRBV3-2) and TRBJ2-4; 10 nucleotides align to TRBD2. Written as DNA, the CDR3 is TGTGCCAGCAGCCAAGGGCTAGCGGGGGCCGGAGCCAAAAACATTCAGTACTTC. It yields the protein CASSQGLAGAGAKNIQYF.